The 8 T cell receptor beta chains given below trace back to one sample, sequenced in a study of blood T cell repertoires in COVID-19. Assay used: immunoSEQ multiplex PCR; TCRdb lists only in-frame clones, some missing. The sample holds under 200,000 clones, about 88% seen once. Sequencing input: PBMCs or T cells enriched from blood (not recorded which). The source is a woman in her 40s in a cohort exposed to, infected with or recovered from COVID-19 (not recorded which).

The chain recombines TRBV6-2 or TRBV6-3 with TRBJ2-7; 7 nucleotides match TRBD1. Germline V gives CDR1 MNHEY, CDR2 SVGEGT. V lost 5 bases and J lost 6; bases outside the gene matches: 10. The CDR3 consists of 14 residues. The CDR3 spells CASSMGTVHGEQYF. CDR3 sequence (DNA): TGTGCCAGCAGTATGGGGACAGTCCACGGCGAGCAGTACTTC.

J is TRBJ2-6 and V is TRBV11-2; 8 bases agree with TRBD2. This CDR3 contains 15 residues. Germline assignment: CDR1 SGHAT and CDR2 FQNNGV. The V gene end was trimmed by 8 bases and the J gene end by 3 bases; junction bases not matched to a gene: 6. The chain's CDR3 is CASGPGGVGANVLTF. In DNA form, the CDR3 reads TGTGCCAGCGGCCCGGGAGGGGTTGGGGCCAACGTCCTGACTTTC.

The chain combines TRBV19 with TRBJ2-7, with 7 bases aligning to TRBD1. The V gene's germline CDR1 is LNHDA and CDR2 SQIVND (reference sequence). CDR3 length: 13 residues. With V trimmed by 5 bases and J by 5 bases, 6 bases remained unmatched. The CDR3 reads CASSFNTGDEQYF. The CDR3 region has the DNA TGTGCCAGTAGTTTCAATACAGGGGACGAGCAGTACTTC.

The rearrangement joins TRBV9 to TRBJ1-1; 9 bases are shared with TRBD1. The CDR3 has 16 residues. Unmatched junction bases numbered 13, after V lost 3 bases and J lost 7 bases. CDR1 and CDR2 from the germline V gene are SGDLS and YYNGEE. The CDR3 here is CASSGRSKDRGNEAFF. The CDR3 bases are TGTGCCAGCAGCGGCAGGTCGAAGGACAGGGGTAATGAAGCTTTCTTT.

This clone was observed at least ten times. The chain combines TRBV3-1 (or the pseudogene TRBV3-2) with TRBJ1-1; D is possibly TRBD1 (5 bases). Trimming removed 7 bases at V and 6 bases at J, with 15 bases between. Germline lookup yields CDR1 LGHDT and CDR2 YNNKEL (reference sequence). The CDR3 consists of 13 residues. The chain's CDR3 is CASTRTGTPEAFF. Here the CDR3 DNA reads TGTGCCAGCACCCGTACAGGCACTCCTGAAGCTTTCTTT.

The chain employs TRBV25-1 and TRBJ2-7, with a tentative D call TRBD1 (7 bases). The CDR3 spans 13 residues. V lost 2 bases and J 7 bases, leaving 12 bases between the germline ends. In germline, CDR1 is MGHDK, CDR2 SYGVNS. For the CDR3, the DNA is TGTGCCAGCAGTGAACAGGGGGAGGTTGAGCAGTACTTC. Amino acids: CASSEQGEVEQYF.

The chain joins TRBV18 to TRBJ2-7, with 9 bases that match TRBD1. From germline, CDR1 is KGHSH and CDR2 LQKENI. This CDR3 region has 17 residues. V lost 6 bases and J lost 2; bases outside the gene matches: 14. The CDR3 loop reads CASSRPGTGRTAYEQYF. The CDR3, as DNA: TGTGCCAGCTCTCGTCCCGGGACAGGGCGAACGGCCTACGAGCAGTACTTC.

This rearrangement joins TRBV11-2 to TRBJ1-2, with a tentative D call TRBD1 (6 bases). Per germline, CDR1 SGHAT and CDR2 FQNNGV. The CDR3 has 16 amino acids. V shed 0 bases and J shed 4 bases, with 15 bases lying between them. CDR3 sequence: CASSLEGRGSSYGYTF. DNA of the CDR3: TGTGCCAGCAGCTTAGAGGGTAGGGGGTCTTCCTATGGCTACACCTTC.